One sample yielded the 31 T cell receptor beta chains listed below, sequenced in a study of T cells in Graves' hyperthyroidism and ophthalmopathy. RNA transcripts provided the source from which TCR beta CDR3 regions were amplified. When the TCR CDR3 underwent first-round RT-PCR, the HTBI primer set was used. Via MiXCR, TCRdb re-called the multiplex PCR reads, giving one row per CDR3 protein. The table lists 500,000 or so distinct CDR3 sequences, about 16% of them singletons. Sequencing used blood. The receptors come from a woman aged 25-40 years with Graves' ophthalmopathy.

This clonotype was counted at least ten times. The chain combines TRBV6-1 with TRBJ2-5; D remains unclear. The CDR3 is 13 amino acids. Germline assignment: CDR1 MNHNS and CDR2 SASEGT. V shed 5 bases and J shed 3 bases, with 10 bases lying between them. The CDR3 here is CASSPQTEETQYF. CDR3 DNA: TGTGCCAGCAGTCCTCAAACCGAAGAGACCCAGTACTTC.

This clonotype was found many times. The chain joins TRBV30 to TRBJ2-1; no reliable D call. This CDR3 region has 12 residues. CDR1 is GTSNPN and CDR2 is SVGIG in the germline V gene (reference sequence). V dropped 3 bases and J dropped 10 bases, with 13 bases sitting between them. The CDR3 loop is CAWSPTSREQFF. The DNA of the CDR3 is TGTGCCTGGAGCCCCACCTCGAGGGAGCAGTTCTTC.

This clonotype occurred once. The chain links TRBV27 to TRBJ2-1, with 7 bases that match TRBD2. This CDR3 comprises 16 residues. Looked up from germline, CDR1 is MNHEY and CDR2 is SMNVEV (reference sequence). V lost 2 bases to trimming and J lost 4 bases; unmatched junction nucleotides: 8. CDR3 coding DNA: TGTGCCAGCAGTTTACTTTGGACTAGGGGTTACAATGAGCAGTTCTTC. This gives the protein CASSLLWTRGYNEQFF.

This clonotype was seen many times. The chain links TRBV2 to TRBJ1-4, with TRBD1 identical over 7 bases. The ends lost 8 bases at V and 8 bases at J; junction bases unmatched: 11. This CDR3 has 14 amino acids. CDR1 and CDR2 (germline): SNHLY, FYNNEI. CDR3 sequence (DNA): TGTGCCAGCGATGGGCAGGGGGTGGACGAAAAACTGTTTTTT. Its protein product is CASDGQGVDEKLFF. Full variable domain (rest looked up from reference TRBV2 and TRBJ1-4): EPEVTQTPSHQVTQMGQEVILRCVPISNHLYFYWYRQILGQKVEFLVSFYNNEISEKSEIFDDQFSVERPDGSNFTLKIRSTKLEDSAMYFCASDGQGVDEKLFFGSGTQLSVL.

This clonotype was counted many times. The J gene is TRBJ1-1, the V gene TRBV30; no firm D call. Germline V gene sequence: CDR1 GTSNPN, CDR2 SVGIG (reference sequence). The CDR3 is 12 amino acids. V lost 4 bases to trimming and J lost 0 bases, with 6 bases between them. The CDR3 bases are TGTGCCTGGAATCTGTTGAACACTGAAGCTTTCTTT. This translates into CAWNLLNTEAFF.

V gene TRBV6-4 combines with J gene TRBJ1-1, with D possibly matching TRBD1 (6 bases). Trimming left V 3 bases short and J 1 base short, with 12 bases between. Germline-derived CDR1 and CDR2 are MRHNA and SNTAGT. The CDR3 is 15 residues long. The CDR3 reads CASSDNGGPNTEAFF. DNA for the CDR3: TGTGCCAGCAGTGATAACGGGGGCCCGAACACTGAAGCTTTCTTT.

This clonotype came up many times. The rearrangement links TRBV2 to TRBJ2-6; the D gene is possibly TRBD2 (6 bases). Germline loops: CDR1 SNHLY, CDR2 FYNNEI. V was trimmed by 3 bases and J by 2 bases, leaving 14 bases between them. The CDR3 runs to 17 residues. CDR3 loop: CASSDTRDGAGANVLTF. The DNA for the CDR3 is TGTGCCAGCAGTGATACGCGGGATGGGGCTGGGGCCAACGTCCTGACTTTC. The whole variable domain, remainder taken from reference TRBV2 and TRBJ2-6, is EPEVTQTPSHQVTQMGQEVILRCVPISNHLYFYWYRQILGQKVEFLVSFYNNEISEKSEIFDDQFSVERPDGSNFTLKIRSTKLEDSAMYFCASSDTRDGAGANVLTFGAGSRLTVL.

This clonotype was detected ten times or more. The V gene is TRBV3-1, the J gene TRBJ1-1, with D possibly being TRBD1 (5 bases). Germline V lookup: CDR1 LGHDT, CDR2 YNNKEL (reference sequence). The CDR3 consists of 15 residues. With 1 base removed from V and 1 base from J, the gap between germline ends came to 10 bases. The CDR3 protein is CASSQGQGPNTEAFF. The CDR3 nucleotides read TGTGCCAGCAGCCAAGGGCAGGGCCCGAACACTGAAGCTTTCTTT.

The chain uses TRBV3-1 and TRBJ2-2, with D perhaps being TRBD1 or TRBD2 (5 bases each). There are 17 residues in the CDR3. The V end lost 3 bases, the J end lost 0 bases, and 14 bases lay between the germline ends. CDR1 is LGHDT, CDR2 YNNKEL, per germline (reference sequence). CDR3 in DNA: TGTGCCAGCAGCCACGGGGCCCCAAGAGCGAACACCGGGGAGCTGTTTTTT. Residues: CASSHGAPRANTGELFF.

This clonotype has a count of ten or more. The chain has TRBV7-9 and TRBJ2-7; D ambiguous. Trimming removed 0 bases from V and 6 bases from J, with 12 bases in between. The CDR3 consists of 14 residues. Germline loops: CDR1 SEHNR, CDR2 FQNEAQ (reference sequence). The chain's CDR3 is CASSLAHGLSEQYF. CDR3 in DNA: TGTGCCAGCAGCTTAGCGCACGGGTTGAGCGAGCAGTACTTC.

This clonotype was recorded many times. The rearrangement joins TRBV12-3 or TRBV12-4 to TRBJ1-2, with unresolved D. Trimming shortened V by 6 bases and J by 4 bases, and 12 bases separated the two germline ends. The CDR3 totals 13 residues. The CDR3 loop is CASRPRQSYGYTF. As DNA, the CDR3 is TGTGCCAGCAGACCTCGACAATCCTATGGCTACACCTTC.

This clonotype occurred many times. The CDR3 spells CASSPRTSGAYEQYF. CDR3 DNA sequence: TGTGCCAGCAGCCCTCGGACTAGCGGGGCCTACGAGCAGTACTTC. V and J are TRBV11-2 and TRBJ2-7; 12 bases line up with TRBD2. CDR1 is SGHAT and CDR2 is FQNNGV in the germline V gene. V gave up 5 bases and J gave up 2 bases; unmatched junction bases: 4. The CDR3 runs 15 residues.

In its sample, this clonotype was seen many times. The gene calls are TRBV7-3 and TRBJ2-1; D remains unclear. The CDR3 consists of 14 residues. Trimming shortened V by 1 base and J by 5 bases, and 9 bases separated the two germline ends. The germline gives CDR1 SGHTA, CDR2 FQGTGA. CDR3 sequence: CASSLMGANNEQFF. As DNA, the CDR3 is TGTGCCAGCAGCTTAATGGGCGCCAACAATGAGCAGTTCTTC.

For this clonotype: The CDR3 carries no conserved terminal phenylalanine or tryptophan, so it likely arises from a read error. The rearrangement uses TRBV30 and TRBJ2-2, with D uncertain. The CDR3 runs to 13 residues. Trimming removed 6 bases at V and 3 bases at J, with 11 bases between. From germline, CDR1 is GTSNPN and CDR2 SVGIG (reference sequence). The DNA for the CDR3 is TGTGCCTGTTCGAACCGATACACCGGGGAGCTGTTTCTT. Its translation: CACSNRYTGELFL.

The table lists this clonotype with many counts. The chain combines TRBV28 with TRBJ1-2; D might be TRBD1 (6 bases). Per the germline V gene, CDR1 is MDHEN and CDR2 is SYDVKM. The CDR3 spans 14 residues. Deletions cut 6 bases from V and 3 bases from J, with 14 bases between. This chain's CDR3 is CASRFSGGDYGYTF. In DNA form, the CDR3 reads TGTGCCAGCAGGTTCAGCGGGGGCGACTATGGCTACACCTTC.

This clonotype was seen a few times. The chain couples TRBV27 to TRBJ1-2; D possibly corresponds to TRBD1 (6 bases). Germline-derived CDR1 and CDR2 are MNHEY and SMNVEV (reference sequence). This CDR3 is 17 amino acids long. V was clipped by 6 bases and J by 4 bases, with 24 bases between them. CDR3 sequence (DNA): TGTGCCAGCAGGAGGTCAGGGGTCCCGGGAGGAATCTATGGCTACACCTTC. It specifies CASRRSGVPGGIYGYTF.

This clonotype appeared many times. V gene TRBV12-3 or TRBV12-4 combines with J gene TRBJ1-6; 8 nucleotides align to TRBD1. The CDR3 is made up of 18 amino acids. The ends lost 4 bases at V and 4 bases at J; junction bases unmatched: 12. The CDR3 spells CASSSRRQGISYNSPLHF. In DNA, the CDR3 is TGTGCCAGCAGTTCCCGCCGACAGGGGATAAGTTATAATTCACCCCTCCACTTT.

The J gene is TRBJ1-1, the V gene TRBV6-2 or TRBV6-3; D uncertain. The germline V gene has CDR1 MNHEY and CDR2 SVGEGT. V shed 0 bases and J shed 4 bases, with 15 bases lying between them. The CDR3 contains 16 residues. The CDR3 loop is CASSYSGAGGSTEAFF. CDR3 nucleotides: TGTGCCAGCAGTTACTCGGGAGCAGGCGGGAGCACTGAAGCTTTCTTT.

This clonotype was observed at least ten times. The chain couples TRBV29-1 to TRBJ1-1, with 8 bases identical to TRBD1. J was trimmed by 6 bases and V by 7 bases; bases with no gene match: 7. The CDR3 covers 12 residues. The germline V gene has CDR1 SQVTM and CDR2 ANQGSEA. CDR3 in amino acids: CSDNRGSAEAFF. The CDR3 DNA is TGCAGCGATAACAGGGGGAGCGCTGAAGCTTTCTTT.

The rearrangement joins TRBV18 to TRBJ1-1; 9 bases are a match to TRBD1. Trimming cost V 0 bases and J 5 bases; bases outside gene matches: 4. The CDR3 loop spans 15 amino acids. Per germline, CDR1 KGHSH and CDR2 LQKENI. CDR3 in DNA: TGTGCCAGCTCACCACCGACAGGGGGGAGGACTGAAGCTTTCTTT. It translates to CASSPPTGGRTEAFF. Complete variable domain (other parts from reference TRBV18 and TRBJ1-1): NAGVMQNPRHLVRRRGQEARLRCSPMKGHSHVYWYRQLPEEGLKFMVYLQKENIIDESGMPKERFSAEFPKEGPSILRIQQVVRGDSAAYFCASSPPTGGRTEAFFGQGTRLTVV.

This clonotype was observed a handful of times. This chain uses TRBV7-9 with TRBJ2-3, with TRBD1 as a possible D gene (5 bases). This CDR3 is 16 amino acids long. V was trimmed by 3 bases and J by 4 bases, leaving 17 bases between them. Germline CDR1 reads SEHNR; CDR2 reads FQNEAQ (reference sequence). CDR3 nucleotides: TGTGCCAGCAGCTTTCTAGGGGCCCCTGCAGCAGATACGCAGTATTTT. Translation gives CASSFLGAPAADTQYF. Filled out from reference TRBV7-9 and TRBJ2-3, the complete variable domain reads DTGVSQNPRHKITKRGQNVTFRCDPISEHNRLYWYRQTLGQGPEFLTYFQNEAQLEKSRLLSDRFSAERPKGSFSTLEIQRTEQGDSAMYLCASSFLGAPAADTQYFGPGTRLTVL.

This clonotype has at least ten counts. This sequence joins TRBV5-1 and TRBJ2-7, with 7 bases matching TRBD2. Germline V gene lookup returns CDR1 SGHRS and CDR2 YFSETQ. The trim removed 4 bases at V and 0 bases at J, leaving 1 base unmatched. The CDR3 runs to 13 residues. CDR3 nucleotides: TGCGCCAGCAGCGGCGGGAGCTCCTACGAGCAGTACTTC. It specifies CASSGGSSYEQYF.

The table lists this clonotype with many counts. This CDR3 is CASSEQGQVLSEQYF. CDR3 DNA sequence: TGTGCCAGCAGCGAACAAGGACAGGTTCTCTCCGAGCAGTACTTC. The rearrangement uses TRBV2 and TRBJ2-7, with TRBD1 identical over 7 bases. CDR3 length equals 15 residues. Trimming at V came to 6 bases and at J to 6 bases, leaving 14 bases not matched to a gene. Germline V CDR1 and CDR2: SNHLY, FYNNEI.

In its sample, this clonotype was seen many times. The chain joins TRBV4-3 to TRBJ2-7; perhaps TRBD2 as D (6 bases). Trimming took 1 base from V and 5 from J, leaving 12 bases between them. Per germline, CDR1 LGHNA and CDR2 YSLEER. The CDR3 has 14 residues. CDR3 amino acids: CASSQGRLVDEQYF. For the CDR3, the DNA is TGCGCCAGCAGCCAAGGCAGACTAGTAGACGAGCAGTACTTC.

This clonotype was observed at least ten times. The chain carries TRBV6-6 and TRBJ2-7, with D possibly matching TRBD1 (8 bases). Trimming removed 2 bases from V and 1 base from J, with 12 bases in between. This CDR3 has 15 amino acids. The V gene's germline CDR1 is MNHNY and CDR2 SVGAGI (reference sequence). The CDR3 nucleotides read TGTGCCAGCAGTTACACAGGGGGGGGGTCCTACGAGCAGTACTTC. Its protein product is CASSYTGGGSYEQYF.

Many counts were recorded for this clonotype. The chain links TRBV28 to TRBJ1-2; TRBD1 is a possible D gene (6 bases). Looked up from germline, CDR1 is MDHEN and CDR2 is SYDVKM. This CDR3 comprises 15 residues. Trimming took 5 bases from V and 4 from J, leaving 17 bases between them. CDR3 residues: CASSPVQGGVYGYTF. The CDR3 DNA reads TGTGCCAGCAGTCCCGTACAGGGAGGTGTCTATGGCTACACCTTC.

This chain uses TRBV20-1 with TRBJ2-1; 10 bases align to TRBD1. Germline lookup yields CDR1 DFQATT and CDR2 SNEGSKA (reference sequence). Unmatched junction bases numbered 6, after V lost 6 bases and J lost 4 bases. The CDR3 loop spans 14 amino acids. The CDR3 DNA is TGCAGTGCCCCGACGGGACAGGGGTACAATGAGCAGTTCTTC. Translation gives CSAPTGQGYNEQFF.

The chain has TRBV20-1 and TRBJ2-2; D call uncertain. V shed 0 bases and J shed 2 bases, with 10 bases lying between them. Germline CDR1 is DFQATT and CDR2 is SNEGSKA (reference sequence). The CDR3 consists of 15 residues. CDR3 region: CSARDSLPNTGELFF. The CDR3 DNA follows: TGCAGTGCTAGAGATAGCCTTCCCAACACCGGGGAGCTGTTTTTT.

The chain couples TRBV9 to TRBJ2-3; D tentatively fits TRBD1 or TRBD2 (6 bases each). Deletions cut 0 bases from V and 8 bases from J, with 16 bases between. This CDR3 spans 15 amino acids. Germline values: CDR1 SGDLS, CDR2 YYNGEE. CDR3 amino acids: CASSVGGGNVGTQYF. The CDR3 bases are TGTGCCAGCAGCGTAGGAGGGGGGAACGTGGGTACGCAGTATTTT.

As for this clonotype: A read error may produce the germline difference seen at one junction end. V is TRBV4-3 and J is TRBJ2-1, with D tentatively TRBD1 or TRBD2 (5 bases each). Germline CDR1 is LGHNA and CDR2 is YSLEER. The CDR3 consists of 17 residues. The CDR3 sequence: CASSPEPPGTSDNEQFF. The CDR3 nucleotides are TGCGCCAGCAGCCCGGAGCCCCCAGGGACCTCCGACAATGAGCAGTTCTTC.

This clonotype has just a few counts. CDR3 region: CASRTGTLNTGELFF. The CDR3 DNA reads TGTGCCAGCAGAACCGGGACACTAAACACCGGGGAGCTGTTTTTT. The chain carries TRBV6-2 or TRBV6-3 and TRBJ2-2; D possibly corresponds to TRBD1 (6 bases). Deletions cut 6 bases from V and 2 bases from J, with 13 bases between. CDR1 is MNHEY and CDR2 is SVGEGT in the germline V gene. The CDR3 spans 15 residues.